This T cell receptor beta chain was identified during a study of graft-versus-host responses after intestinal transplantation. In the study overall: Recipients were given multivisceral, liver-intestinal, or isolated intestinal transplants. The study gave all recipients anti-thymocyte globulin induction, then tacrolimus and steroids for approximately three years. Study-level findings and limits: Early post-transplant HvG declines tracked with peak circulating GvH clone levels.

The germline V gene encodes CDR1 SGDLS and CDR2 YYNGEE. V trimming: 4 bases; J trimming: 7 bases; junction bases outside the gene matches: 6. The CDR3 consists of 14 residues. Generated by immunoSEQ multiplex PCR, the TCRdb table keeps only in-frame clones and is missing some. Of 95,000 to 110,000 clones listed, 93% were seen once; the top ten hold around 1.2%. As regards this clone: The antigen remains undetermined.

The chain links TRBV9 to TRBJ2-2, with 8 bases identical to TRBD1. Sequences were derived from unstimulated CD8+ T cells sorted from spleen or lymph node cells, sampled before intestinal transplant. The clonotype comes from a human donor who received an intestinal transplant. DNA of the CDR3: TGTGCCAGCAGCCCCTGGACAGGGCGCGGGGAGCTGTTTTTT. Amino acids: CASSPWTGRGELFF.